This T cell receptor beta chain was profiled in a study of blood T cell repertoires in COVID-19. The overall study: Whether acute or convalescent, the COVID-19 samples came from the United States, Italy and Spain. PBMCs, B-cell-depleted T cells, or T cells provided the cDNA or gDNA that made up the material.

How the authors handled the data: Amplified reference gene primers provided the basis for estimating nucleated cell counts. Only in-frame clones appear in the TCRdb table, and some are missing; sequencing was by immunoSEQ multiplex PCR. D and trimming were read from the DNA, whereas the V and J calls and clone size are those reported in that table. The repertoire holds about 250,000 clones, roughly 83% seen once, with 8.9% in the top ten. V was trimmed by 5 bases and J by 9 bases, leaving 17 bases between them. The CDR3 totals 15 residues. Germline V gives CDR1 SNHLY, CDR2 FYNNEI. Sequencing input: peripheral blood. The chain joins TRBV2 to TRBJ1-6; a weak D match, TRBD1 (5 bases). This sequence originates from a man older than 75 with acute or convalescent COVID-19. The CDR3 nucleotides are TGTGCCAGCAGTTGGGGGAGGCCTGCCGTTTCACCCCTCCACTTT. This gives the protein CASSWGRPAVSPLHF.